The source of this T cell receptor (beta chain) is a study of control samples from healthy donors and cancer patients. The V and J ends lost 0 bases and 2 bases respectively, with 4 bases between them. The germline CDR1 and CDR2 sequences are SEHNR and FQNEAQ (reference sequence). The CDR3 totals 13 residues. Here immunoSEQ multiplex PCR was the method, and the copy in TCRdb shows in-frame clones only, minus some. The sample includes roughly 190,000 clones, about nine tenths of them seen just once. For this clone: Other DNA sequences of this sample code for an identical CDR3.

Sequenced sample: blood. The source is a young woman in good health. J is TRBJ1-1 and V is TRBV7-9; no clear D gene. Written as DNA, the CDR3 is TGTGCCAGCAGCTTAGCAGGTAACACTGAAGCTTTCTTT. Its protein is CASSLAGNTEAFF.